This T cell receptor beta chain was captured in a study of CD8+CD57+ T cells in acquired aplastic anemia. For the study at large: Sorted cells (CD4+ and CD8+) yielded DNA amounts that averaged approximately 3 ug. Study results and limitations: Patients and controls shared 25 to 35 CD8+ CDR3 sequences, which appeared highly expressed in patients and within their immunodominant clones.

The CDR3 runs 15 residues. The V gene's germline CDR1 is SGHAT and CDR2 FQNNGV. V shed 9 bases and J shed 0 bases, with 15 bases lying between them. Those patients picked for sequencing had displayed CD8+CD57+ cell expansion on flow cytometry. Severe acquired aplastic anemia affected all patients. At blood sampling, none of the patients had yet received therapy. With respect to this clonotype: Its antigen is as yet unknown.

It was genomic DNA that served as the template for profiling TCR beta VDJ and CDR3. TCRdb re-derived calls from the reads in MiXCR, one entry per CDR3 protein. The table shows more than 150,000 distinct CDR3 sequences, with 40% to 50% occurring only once. This sequence joins TRBV11-2 and TRBJ2-1; unclear D gene. This TCR was recovered from a human donor with aplastic anemia. Sequences were obtained from sorted CD4+, CD8+, or CD8+CD57+ T cells (not recorded which) from PBMCs. The CDR3 sequence: CARTGPLSSYNEQFF. CDR3 nucleotides: TGTGCCAGAACCGGGCCATTGAGCTCCTACAATGAGCAGTTCTTC.